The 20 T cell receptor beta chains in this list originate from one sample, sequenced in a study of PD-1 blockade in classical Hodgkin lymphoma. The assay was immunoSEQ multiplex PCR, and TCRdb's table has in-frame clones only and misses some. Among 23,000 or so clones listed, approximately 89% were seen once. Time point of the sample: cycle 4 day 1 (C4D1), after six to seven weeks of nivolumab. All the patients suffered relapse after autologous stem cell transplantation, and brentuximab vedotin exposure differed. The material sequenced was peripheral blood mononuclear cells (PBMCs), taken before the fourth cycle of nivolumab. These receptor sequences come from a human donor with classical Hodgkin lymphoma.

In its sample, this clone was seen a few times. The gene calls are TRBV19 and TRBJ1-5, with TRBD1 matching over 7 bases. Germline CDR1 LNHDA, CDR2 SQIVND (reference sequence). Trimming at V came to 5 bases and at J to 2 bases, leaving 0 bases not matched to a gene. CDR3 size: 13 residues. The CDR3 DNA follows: TGTGCCAGTAGTGGGACAGGCAATCAGCCCCAGCATTTT. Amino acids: CASSGTGNQPQHF.

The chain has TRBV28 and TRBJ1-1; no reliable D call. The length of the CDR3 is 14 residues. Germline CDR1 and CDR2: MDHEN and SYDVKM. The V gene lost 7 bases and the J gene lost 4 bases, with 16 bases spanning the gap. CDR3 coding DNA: TGTGCCAGCACCTTGGAAGGGTTGCTCACTGAAGCTTTCTTT. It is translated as CASTLEGLLTEAFF.

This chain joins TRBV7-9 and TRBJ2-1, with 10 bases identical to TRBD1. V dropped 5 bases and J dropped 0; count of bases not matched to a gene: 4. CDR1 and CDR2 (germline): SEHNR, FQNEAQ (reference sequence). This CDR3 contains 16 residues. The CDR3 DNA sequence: TGTGCCAGCAGCCTCTGGACAGGGGGCTCCTACAATGAGCAGTTCTTC. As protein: CASSLWTGGSYNEQFF. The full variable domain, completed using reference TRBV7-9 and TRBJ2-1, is DTGVSQNPRHKITKRGQNVTFRCDPISEHNRLYWYRQTLGQGPEFLTYFQNEAQLEKSRLLSDRFSAERPKGSFSTLEIQRTEQGDSAMYLCASSLWTGGSYNEQFFGPGTRLTVL.

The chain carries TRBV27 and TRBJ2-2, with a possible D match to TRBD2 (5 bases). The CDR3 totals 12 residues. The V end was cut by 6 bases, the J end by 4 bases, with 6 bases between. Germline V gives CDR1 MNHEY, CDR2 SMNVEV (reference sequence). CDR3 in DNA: TGTGCCAGCAGGGGGAGCACCGGGGAGCTGTTTTTT. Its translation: CASRGSTGELFF.

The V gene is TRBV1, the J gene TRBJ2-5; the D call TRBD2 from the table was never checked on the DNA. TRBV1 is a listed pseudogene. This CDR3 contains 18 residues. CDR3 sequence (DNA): TGCACCAGCAGCCCCCGTGGGGTAGCGGGAGGCCCCCAAGAGACCCAGTACTTC. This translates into CTSSPRGVAGGPQETQYF.

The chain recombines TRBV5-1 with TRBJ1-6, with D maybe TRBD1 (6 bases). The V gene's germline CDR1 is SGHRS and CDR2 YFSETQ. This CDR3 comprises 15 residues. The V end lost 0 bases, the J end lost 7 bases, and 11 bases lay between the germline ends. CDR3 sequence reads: CASSLGPGANSPLHF. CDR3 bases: TGCGCCAGCAGCTTGGGGCCAGGGGCCAATTCACCCCTCCACTTT.

This chain's CDR3 is CASSLSIQGEKLFF. The CDR3 bases are TGTGCCAGCAGTTTGTCGATCCAAGGGGAAAAACTGTTTTTT. This chain links TRBV6-5 with TRBJ1-4; D remains unclear. Germline CDR1 and CDR2: MNHEY and SVGAGI. The CDR3 is made up of 14 amino acids. V lost 4 bases, J lost 8 bases, and 14 bases lay in between.

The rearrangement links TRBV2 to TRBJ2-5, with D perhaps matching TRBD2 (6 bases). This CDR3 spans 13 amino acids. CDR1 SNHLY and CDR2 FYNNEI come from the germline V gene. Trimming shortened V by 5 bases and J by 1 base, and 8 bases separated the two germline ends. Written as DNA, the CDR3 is TGTGCCAGCAGTCGCGGGATCCAAGAGACCCAGTACTTC. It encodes CASSRGIQETQYF.

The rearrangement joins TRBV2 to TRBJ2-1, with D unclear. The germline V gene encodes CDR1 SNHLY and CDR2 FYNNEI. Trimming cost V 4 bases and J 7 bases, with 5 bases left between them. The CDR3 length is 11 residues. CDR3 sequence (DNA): TGTGCCAGCAGTGTGGGTAATGAGCAGTTCTTC. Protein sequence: CASSVGNEQFF.

The DNA of the CDR3 is TGTGCCAGCACTGGTCTCACAGGGAATGAGCAGTTCTTC. Translation: CASTGLTGNEQFF. V and J are TRBV6-5 and TRBJ2-1, with D possibly matching TRBD1 (6 bases). CDR3 length equals 13 residues. With 7 bases removed from V and 7 bases from J, the gap between germline ends came to 14 bases. CDR1 MNHEY and CDR2 SVGAGI come from the germline V gene.

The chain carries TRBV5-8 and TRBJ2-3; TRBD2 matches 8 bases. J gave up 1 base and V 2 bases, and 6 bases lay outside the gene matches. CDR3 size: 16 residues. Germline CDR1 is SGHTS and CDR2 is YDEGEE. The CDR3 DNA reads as TGTGCCAGCAGCTTCGGGGGGGCCCAGGGCACAGATACGCAGTATTTT. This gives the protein CASSFGGAQGTDTQYF.

This chain's CDR3 is CASSLRASGANVLTF. The CDR3 coding sequence is TGTGCCAGCAGCCTCAGGGCCTCTGGGGCCAACGTCCTGACTTTC. This rearrangement joins TRBV7-3 to TRBJ2-6, with D possibly being TRBD1 (5 bases). The CDR3 sequence is 15 residues long. CDR1 is SGHTA, CDR2 FQGTGA, per germline. V gave up 5 bases and J gave up 0 bases, with 8 bases separating them.

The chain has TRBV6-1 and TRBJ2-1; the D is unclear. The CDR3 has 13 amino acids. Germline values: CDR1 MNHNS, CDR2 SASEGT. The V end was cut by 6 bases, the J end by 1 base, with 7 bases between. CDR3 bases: TGTGCCAGCAGCCCACAGTCCTACAATGAGCAGTTCTTC. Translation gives CASSPQSYNEQFF.

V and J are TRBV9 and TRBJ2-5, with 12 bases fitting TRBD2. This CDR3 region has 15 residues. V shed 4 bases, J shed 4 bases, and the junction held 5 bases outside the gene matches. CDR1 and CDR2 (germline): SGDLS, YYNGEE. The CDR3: CASSPRTSGIETQYF. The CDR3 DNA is TGTGCCAGCAGCCCAAGGACTAGCGGGATAGAGACCCAGTACTTC. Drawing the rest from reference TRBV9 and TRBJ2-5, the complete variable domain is DSGVTQTPKHLITATGQRVTLRCSPRSGDLSVYWYQQSLDQGLQFLIQYYNGEERAKGNILERFSAQQFPDLHSELNLSSLELGDSALYFCASSPRTSGIETQYFGPGTRLLVL.

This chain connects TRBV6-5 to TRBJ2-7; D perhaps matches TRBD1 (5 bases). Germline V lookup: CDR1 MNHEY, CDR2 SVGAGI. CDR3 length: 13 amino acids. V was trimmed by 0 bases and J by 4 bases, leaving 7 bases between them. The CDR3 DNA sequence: TGTGCCAGCAGTTACTCGGCAGGGTACGAGCAGTACTTC. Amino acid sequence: CASSYSAGYEQYF.

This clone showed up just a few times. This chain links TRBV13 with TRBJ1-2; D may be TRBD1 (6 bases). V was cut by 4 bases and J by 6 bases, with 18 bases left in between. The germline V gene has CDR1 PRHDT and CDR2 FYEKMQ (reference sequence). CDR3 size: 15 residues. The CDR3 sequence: CASSSLSGGLDGYTF. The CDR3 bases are TGTGCCAGCAGCTCACTTTCGGGGGGGCTGGATGGCTACACCTTC. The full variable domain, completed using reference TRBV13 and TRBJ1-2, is AAGVIQSPRHLIKEKRETATLKCYPIPRHDTVYWYQQGPGQDPQFLISFYEKMQSDKGSIPDRFSAQQFSDYHSELNMSSLELGDSALYFCASSSLSGGLDGYTFGSGTRLTVV.

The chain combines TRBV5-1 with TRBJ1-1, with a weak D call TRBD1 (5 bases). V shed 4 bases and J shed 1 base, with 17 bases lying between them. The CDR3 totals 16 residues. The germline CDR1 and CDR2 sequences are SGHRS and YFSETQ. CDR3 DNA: TGCGCCAGCAGCCCCGTTGGGGGGATATGGAACACTGAAGCTTTCTTT. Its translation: CASSPVGGIWNTEAFF.

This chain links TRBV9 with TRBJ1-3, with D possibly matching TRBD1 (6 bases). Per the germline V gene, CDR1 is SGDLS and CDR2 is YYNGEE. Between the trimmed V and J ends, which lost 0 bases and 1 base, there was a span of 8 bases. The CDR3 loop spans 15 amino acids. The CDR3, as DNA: TGTGCCAGCAGCGTAGATGGGACATCTGGAAACACCATATATTTT. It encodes CASSVDGTSGNTIYF.

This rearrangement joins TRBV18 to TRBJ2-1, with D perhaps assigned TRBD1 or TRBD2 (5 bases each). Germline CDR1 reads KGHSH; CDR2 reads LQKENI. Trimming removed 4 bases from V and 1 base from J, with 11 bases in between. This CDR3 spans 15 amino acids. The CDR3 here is CASSRRDGSYNEQFF. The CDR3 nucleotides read TGTGCCAGCTCACGCCGGGACGGTTCCTACAATGAGCAGTTCTTC.

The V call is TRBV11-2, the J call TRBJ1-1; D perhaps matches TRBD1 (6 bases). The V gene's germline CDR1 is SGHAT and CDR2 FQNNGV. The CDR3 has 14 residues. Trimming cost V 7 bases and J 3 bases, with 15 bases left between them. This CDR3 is CASTPSQGHTEAFF. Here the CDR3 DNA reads TGTGCCAGCACCCCTTCTCAGGGGCACACTGAAGCTTTCTTT.